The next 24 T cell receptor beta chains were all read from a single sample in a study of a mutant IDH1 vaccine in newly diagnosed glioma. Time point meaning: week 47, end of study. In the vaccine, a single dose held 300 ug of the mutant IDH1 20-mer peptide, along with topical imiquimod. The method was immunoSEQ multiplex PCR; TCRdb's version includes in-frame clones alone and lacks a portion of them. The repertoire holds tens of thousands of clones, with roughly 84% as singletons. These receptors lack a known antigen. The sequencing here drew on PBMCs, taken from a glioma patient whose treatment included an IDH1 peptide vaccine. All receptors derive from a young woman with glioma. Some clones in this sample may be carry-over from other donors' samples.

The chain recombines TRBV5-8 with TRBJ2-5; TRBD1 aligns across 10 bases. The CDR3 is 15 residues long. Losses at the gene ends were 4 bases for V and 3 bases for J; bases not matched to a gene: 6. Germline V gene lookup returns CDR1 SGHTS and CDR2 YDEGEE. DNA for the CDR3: TGTGCCAGCAGCCCCTTCGGGACAGGGGAAGAGACCCAGTACTTC. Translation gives CASSPFGTGEETQYF. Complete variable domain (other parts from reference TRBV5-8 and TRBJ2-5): EAGVTQSPTHLIKTRGQQATLRCSPISGHTSVYWYQQALGLGLQFLLWYDEGEERNRGNFPPRFSGRQFPNYSSELNVNALELEDSALYLCASSPFGTGEETQYFGPGTRLLVL.

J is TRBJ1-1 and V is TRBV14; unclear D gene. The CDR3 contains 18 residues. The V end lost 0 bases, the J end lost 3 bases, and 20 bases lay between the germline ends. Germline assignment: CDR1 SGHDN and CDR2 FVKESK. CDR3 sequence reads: CASSQDEGSWSRDTEAFF. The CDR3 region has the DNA TGTGCCAGCAGCCAAGATGAAGGGTCCTGGTCTAGGGACACTGAAGCTTTCTTT.

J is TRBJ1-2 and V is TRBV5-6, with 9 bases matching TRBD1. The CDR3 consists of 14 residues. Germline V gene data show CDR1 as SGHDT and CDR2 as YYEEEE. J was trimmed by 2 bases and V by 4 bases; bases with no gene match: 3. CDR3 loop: CASSLGQGNYGYTF. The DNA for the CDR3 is TGTGCCAGCAGCCTAGGACAGGGGAACTATGGCTACACCTTC.

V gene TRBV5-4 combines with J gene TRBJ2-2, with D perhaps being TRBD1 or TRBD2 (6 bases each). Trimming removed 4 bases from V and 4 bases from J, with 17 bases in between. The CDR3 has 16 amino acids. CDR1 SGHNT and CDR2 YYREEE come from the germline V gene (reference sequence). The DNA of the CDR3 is TGTGCCAGCAGCCGTCCTCTGGGGGGCGGCACCGGGGAGCTGTTTTTT. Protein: CASSRPLGGGTGELFF. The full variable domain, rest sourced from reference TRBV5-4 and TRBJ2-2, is ETGVTQSPTHLIKTRGQQVTLRCSSQSGHNTVSWYQQALGQGPQFIFQYYREEENGRGNFPPRFSGLQFPNYSSELNVNALELDDSALYLCASSRPLGGGTGELFFGEGSRLTVL.

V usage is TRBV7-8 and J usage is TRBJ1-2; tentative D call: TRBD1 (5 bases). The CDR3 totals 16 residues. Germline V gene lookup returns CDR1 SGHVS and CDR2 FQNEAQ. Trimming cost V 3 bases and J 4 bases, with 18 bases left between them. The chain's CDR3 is CASSLNGHVKGYGYTF. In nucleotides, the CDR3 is TGTGCCAGCAGCTTGAACGGACACGTAAAGGGCTATGGCTACACCTTC.

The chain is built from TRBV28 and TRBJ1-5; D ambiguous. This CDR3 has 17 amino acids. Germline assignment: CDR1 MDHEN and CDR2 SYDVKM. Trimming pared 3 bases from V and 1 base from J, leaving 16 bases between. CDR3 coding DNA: TGTGCCAGCAGTTTCATTTGGTCCGACGGAAGCAATCAGCCCCAGCATTTT. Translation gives CASSFIWSDGSNQPQHF.

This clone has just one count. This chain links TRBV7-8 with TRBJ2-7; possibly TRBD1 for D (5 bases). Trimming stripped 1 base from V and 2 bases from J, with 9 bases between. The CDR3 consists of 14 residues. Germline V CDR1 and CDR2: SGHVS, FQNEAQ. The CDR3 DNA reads TGTGCCAGCAGCTTAGTGGGGCCAACCTACGAGCAGTACTTC. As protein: CASSLVGPTYEQYF.

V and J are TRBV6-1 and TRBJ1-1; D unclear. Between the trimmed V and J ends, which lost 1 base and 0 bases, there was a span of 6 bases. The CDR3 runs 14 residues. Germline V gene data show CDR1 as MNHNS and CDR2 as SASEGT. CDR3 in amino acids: CASSEGSVNTEAFF. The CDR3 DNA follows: TGTGCCAGCAGTGAAGGGTCAGTGAACACTGAAGCTTTCTTT.

The CDR3 loop reads CASSPGRAGAQETQYF. In nucleotides, the CDR3 is TGTGCCAGCAGCCCCGGTCGGGCAGGGGCCCAAGAGACCCAGTACTTC. This chain connects TRBV11-2 to TRBJ2-5; D possibly corresponds to TRBD1 (6 bases). The CDR3 is made up of 16 amino acids. Trimming shortened V by 5 bases and J by 1 base, and 17 bases separated the two germline ends. From germline, CDR1 is SGHAT and CDR2 FQNNGV.

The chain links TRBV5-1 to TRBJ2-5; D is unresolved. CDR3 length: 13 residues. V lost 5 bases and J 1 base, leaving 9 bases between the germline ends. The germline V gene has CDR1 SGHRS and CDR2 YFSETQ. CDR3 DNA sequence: TGCGCCAGCAGGAGCAGGCCCCAAGAGACCCAGTACTTC. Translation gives CASRSRPQETQYF.

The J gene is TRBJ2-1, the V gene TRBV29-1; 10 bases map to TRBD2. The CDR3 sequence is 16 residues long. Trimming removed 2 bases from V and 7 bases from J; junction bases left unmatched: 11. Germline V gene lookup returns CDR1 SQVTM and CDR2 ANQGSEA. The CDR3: CSVESNSGRYINEQFF. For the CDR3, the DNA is TGCAGCGTTGAATCAAATAGCGGGAGGTATATAAATGAGCAGTTCTTC.

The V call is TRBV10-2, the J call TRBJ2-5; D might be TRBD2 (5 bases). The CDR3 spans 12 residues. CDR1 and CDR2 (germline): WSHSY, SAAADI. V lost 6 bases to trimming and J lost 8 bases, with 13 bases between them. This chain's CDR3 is CASRSGLGTQYF. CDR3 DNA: TGCGCCAGCAGGTCGGGGTTAGGCACCCAGTACTTC.

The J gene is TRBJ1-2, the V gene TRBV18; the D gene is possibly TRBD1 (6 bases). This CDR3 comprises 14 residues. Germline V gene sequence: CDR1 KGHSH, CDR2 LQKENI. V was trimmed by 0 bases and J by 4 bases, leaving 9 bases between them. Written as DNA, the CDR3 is TGTGCCAGCTCACCACCAGGGGGTCGCTATGGCTACACCTTC. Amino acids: CASSPPGGRYGYTF. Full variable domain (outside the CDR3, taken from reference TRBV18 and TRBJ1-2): NAGVMQNPRHLVRRRGQEARLRCSPMKGHSHVYWYRQLPEEGLKFMVYLQKENIIDESGMPKERFSAEFPKEGPSILRIQQVVRGDSAAYFCASSPPGGRYGYTFGSGTRLTVV.

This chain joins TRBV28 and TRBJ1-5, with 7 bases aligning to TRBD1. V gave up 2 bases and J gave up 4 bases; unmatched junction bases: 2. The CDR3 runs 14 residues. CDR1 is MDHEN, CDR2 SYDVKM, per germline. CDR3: CASSLVQGNQPQHF. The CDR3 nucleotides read TGTGCCAGCAGTTTAGTACAGGGGAATCAGCCCCAGCATTTT.

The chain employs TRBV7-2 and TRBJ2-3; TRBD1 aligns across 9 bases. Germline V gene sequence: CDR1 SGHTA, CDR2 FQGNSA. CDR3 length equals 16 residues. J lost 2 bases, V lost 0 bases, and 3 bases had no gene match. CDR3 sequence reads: CASSLAGTGLTDTQYF. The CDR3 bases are TGTGCCAGCAGCTTAGCGGGGACAGGGCTCACAGATACGCAGTATTTT. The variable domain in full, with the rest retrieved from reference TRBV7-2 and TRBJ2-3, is GAGVSQSPSNKVTEKGKDVELRCDPISGHTALYWYRQSLGQGLEFLIYFQGNSAPDKSGLPSDRFSAERTGGSVSTLTIQRTQQEDSAVYLCASSLAGTGLTDTQYFGPGTRLTVL.

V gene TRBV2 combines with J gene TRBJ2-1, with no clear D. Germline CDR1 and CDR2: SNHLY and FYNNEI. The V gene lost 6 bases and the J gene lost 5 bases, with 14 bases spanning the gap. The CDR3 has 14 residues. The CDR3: CASRNTDYHNEQFF. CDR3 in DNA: TGTGCCAGCAGGAATACCGATTACCACAATGAGCAGTTCTTC.

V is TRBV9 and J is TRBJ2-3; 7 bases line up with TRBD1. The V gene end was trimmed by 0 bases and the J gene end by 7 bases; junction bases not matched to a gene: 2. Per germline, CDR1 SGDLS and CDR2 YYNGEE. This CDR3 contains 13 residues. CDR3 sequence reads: CASSVEGANTQYF. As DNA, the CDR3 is TGTGCCAGCAGCGTAGAGGGGGCAAATACGCAGTATTTT.

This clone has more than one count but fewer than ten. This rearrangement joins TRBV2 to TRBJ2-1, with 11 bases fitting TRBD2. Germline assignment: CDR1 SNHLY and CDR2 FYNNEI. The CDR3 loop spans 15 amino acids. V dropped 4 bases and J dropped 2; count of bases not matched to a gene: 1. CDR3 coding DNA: TGTGCCAGCAGTGTGGGACTAGCGGCCTACAATGAGCAGTTCTTC. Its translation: CASSVGLAAYNEQFF.

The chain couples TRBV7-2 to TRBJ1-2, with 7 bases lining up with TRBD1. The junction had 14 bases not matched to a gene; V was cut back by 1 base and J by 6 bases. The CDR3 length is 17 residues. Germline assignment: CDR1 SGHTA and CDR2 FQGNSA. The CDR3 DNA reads TGTGCCAGCAGCTTAGGGCGACAGGGAACCAGCCTCAATGGCTACACCTTC. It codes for CASSLGRQGTSLNGYTF.

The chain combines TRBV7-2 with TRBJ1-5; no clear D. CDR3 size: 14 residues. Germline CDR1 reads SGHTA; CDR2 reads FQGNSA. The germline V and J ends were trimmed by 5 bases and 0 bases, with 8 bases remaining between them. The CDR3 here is CASSARNSNQPQHF. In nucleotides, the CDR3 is TGTGCCAGCAGCGCCAGGAATAGCAATCAGCCCCAGCATTTT.

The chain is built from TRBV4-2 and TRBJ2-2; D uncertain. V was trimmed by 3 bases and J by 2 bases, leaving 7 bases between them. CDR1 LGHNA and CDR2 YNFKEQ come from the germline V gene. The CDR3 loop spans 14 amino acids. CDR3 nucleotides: TGTGCCAGCAGCCAGGGCGCAAACACCGGGGAGCTGTTTTTT. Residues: CASSQGANTGELFF.

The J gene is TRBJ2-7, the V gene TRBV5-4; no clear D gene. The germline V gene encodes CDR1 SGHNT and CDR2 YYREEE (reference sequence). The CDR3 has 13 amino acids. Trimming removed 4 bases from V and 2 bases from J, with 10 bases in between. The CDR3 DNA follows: TGTGCCAGCAGCCCAGACGGAACCTACGAGCAGTACTTC. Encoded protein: CASSPDGTYEQYF.

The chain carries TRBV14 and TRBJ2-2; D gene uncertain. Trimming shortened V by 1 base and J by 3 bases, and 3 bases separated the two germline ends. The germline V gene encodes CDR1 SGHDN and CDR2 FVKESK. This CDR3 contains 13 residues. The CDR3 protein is CASSQVYTGELFF. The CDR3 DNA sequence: TGTGCCAGCAGCCAAGTTTACACCGGGGAGCTGTTTTTT.

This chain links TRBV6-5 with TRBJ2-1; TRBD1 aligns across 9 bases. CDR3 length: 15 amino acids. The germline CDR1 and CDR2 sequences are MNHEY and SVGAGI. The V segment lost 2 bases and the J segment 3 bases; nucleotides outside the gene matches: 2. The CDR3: CASSYGTGYYNEQFF. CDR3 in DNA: TGTGCCAGCAGTTACGGGACAGGGTACTACAATGAGCAGTTCTTC.